This T cell receptor beta chain appears in the sequencing data of a study of cytomegalovirus exposure and HLA in healthy donors. This CDR3 has 14 residues. Losses at the gene ends were 6 bases for V and 5 bases for J; bases not matched to a gene: 6. Germline assignment: CDR1 MDHEN and CDR2 SYDVKM. PCR primers comprised 60 Vbeta and 13 Jbeta primers. Clones were sequenced by immunoSEQ multiplex PCR, and TCRdb holds only the in-frame ones, with some missing. The sample comprises around 150,000 clones, over 75% of which are singletons, and approximately 6.1% rests with the top ten. This receptor was identified in a man aged 25-45 years in good health and CMV-seropositive. The chain recombines TRBV28 with TRBJ1-2; TRBD1 aligns across 10 bases. The sequencing sample was made of PBMCs. The CDR3 nucleotides read TGTGCCAGCAGGCCCCCGGGACAGGGGTATGGCTACACCTTC. It encodes CASRPPGQGYGYTF.